The rows below give T cell receptor beta chains drawn from one sample of a study of blood T cell repertoires in COVID-19. Here immunoSEQ multiplex PCR was the method, and the copy in TCRdb shows in-frame clones only, minus some. The sample contains 110,000 or so clones, over 75% of which appear only once. The sequencing input was peripheral blood. These receptors all come from a woman aged 45-59 years with acute or convalescent COVID-19. The CDR3 runs from the conserved cysteine through the conserved F or W. D genes are given only for firm matches. Rows give clone size only sometimes, using once, few, many, or a class for an expanded clone.

TRBD2	once	TRBV5-4	TRBJ2-2	CASSLGLAGGPDTGELFF	TGTGCCAGCAGCTTGGGGCTAGCGGGGGGGCCGGACACCGGGGAGCTGTTTTTT
NA	NA	TRBV5-5	TRBJ2-3	CASSFYPGADTQYF	TGTGCCAGCAGCTTCTACCCCGGGGCAGATACGCAGTATTTT
NA	NA	TRBV19	TRBJ2-1	CASSLLVSAVANEQFF	TGTGCCAGTAGTCTTCTTGTGAGCGCTGTAGCCAATGAGCAGTTCTTC
NA	once	TRBV3-1/TRBV3-2	TRBJ1-6	CASSPRSYNSPLHF	TGTGCCAGCAGCCCCCGTTCCTATAATTCACCCCTCCACTTT
NA	NA	TRBV6-5	TRBJ1-6	CASNREQTLNSPLHF	TGTGCCAGCAATCGGGAACAGACTCTTAATTCACCCCTCCACTTT
NA	NA	TRBV27	TRBJ1-5	CASSLSQFFQPQHF	TGTGCCAGCAGTTTATCCCAGTTTTTTCAGCCCCAGCATTTT
NA	NA	TRBV5-1	TRBJ1-3	CASSLDRSGNTIYF	TGCGCCAGCAGCTTGGACCGAAGCGGAAACACCATATATTTT
NA	NA	TRBV6-5	TRBJ2-7	CASGPNSRRNEQYF	TGTGCCAGCGGGCCTAACTCCCGGAGGAACGAGCAGTACTTC
TRBD1	NA	TRBV9	TRBJ1-3	CASSVAGQGMNTIYF	TGTGCCAGCAGCGTAGCAGGACAGGGTATGAACACCATATATTTT
TRBD1	NA	TRBV4-2	TRBJ1-2	CASSPGTAGDGYTF	TGTGCCAGCAGCCCCGGGACAGCAGGGGATGGCTACACCTTC
TRBD1	NA	TRBV6-5	TRBJ2-7	CASSYSVTGTGYEQYF	TGTGCCAGCAGTTACTCGGTTACCGGGACAGGTTACGAGCAGTACTTC
NA	NA	TRBV4-1	TRBJ2-2	CASSQGGRFSGELFF	TGCGCCAGCAGCCAAGGGGGCAGGTTCTCCGGGGAGCTGTTTTTT
NA	NA	TRBV19	TRBJ2-1	CACSGTPYNEQFF	TGTGCCTGTTCCGGGACTCCCTACAATGAGCAGTTCTTC
TRBD2	once	TRBV7-8	TRBJ2-3	CASSSTRRGTSTDTQYF	TGTGCCAGCAGCTCTACCCGGCGGGGGACTAGCACAGATACGCAGTATTTT
NA	NA	TRBV9	TRBJ2-3	CASSPHGEYTDTQYF	TGTGCCAGCAGCCCTCACGGGGAGTACACAGATACGCAGTATTTT
NA	NA	TRBV7-9	TRBJ1-6	CASSFTGRTNSPLHF	TGTGCCAGCAGCTTCACAGGGCGGACAAATTCACCCCTCCACTTT
NA	NA	TRBV7-2	TRBJ1-2	CASSLVWQGSSGYTF	TGTGCCAGCAGCTTAGTTTGGCAGGGCTCCTCTGGCTACACCTTC
NA	NA	TRBV3-1/TRBV3-2	TRBJ1-6	CASSHSGGSPLHF	TGTGCCAGCAGCCATTCGGGGGGGTCACCCCTCCACTTT
TRBD1	NA	TRBV6-6	TRBJ1-2	CASSYETGGYGYTF	TGTGCCAGCAGTTATGAGACAGGGGGCTATGGCTACACCTTC
TRBD2	NA	TRBV4-1	TRBJ2-3	CASTHEGPSGTMLPGTDTQYF	TGCGCCAGCACACACGAGGGGCCTAGCGGGACGATGCTCCCGGGGACAGATACGCAGTATTTT
NA	NA	TRBV28	TRBJ1-2	CASSLAQWQGLGYTF	TGTGCCAGCAGTTTGGCGCAGTGGCAGGGGCTGGGCTACACCTTC
TRBD2	NA	TRBV10-3	TRBJ2-3	CAINPGGTDTQYF	TGTGCCATCAACCCGGGGGGGACAGATACGCAGTATTTT
NA	NA	TRBV18	TRBJ1-2	CASSPAGSRNYGYTF	TGTGCCAGCTCACCAGCAGGGTCCAGGAACTATGGCTACACCTTC
NA	NA	TRBV7-2	TRBJ1-6	CASSLAGLYNSPLHF	TGTGCCAGCAGCTTAGCGGGCCTATATAATTCACCCCTCCACTTT
NA	NA	TRBV21-1	TRBJ1-1	CASSYRKLLAGQGASNTEAFF	TGTGCCAGCAGCTACCGCAAGTTATTGGCGGGACAGGGGGCCTCTAACACTGAAGCTTTCTTT
TRBD1	NA	TRBV19	TRBJ1-5	CASSFWDRGNGPQHF	TGTGCCAGTAGTTTCTGGGACAGGGGGAATGGGCCCCAGCATTTT
NA	few	TRBV12-2	TRBJ1-3	CARESLSGNTIYF	TGTGCAAGGGAGTCCCTCTCTGGAAACACCATATATTTT
NA	NA	TRBV27	TRBJ2-7	CASSLSPAGYEQYF	TGTGCCAGCAGTTTAAGCCCTGCCGGCTACGAGCAGTACTTC
NA	NA	TRBV10-1	TRBJ1-5	CASRFSRGNQPQHF	TGCGCCAGCAGATTTTCCAGGGGCAATCAGCCCCAGCATTTT
TRBD1	NA	TRBV2	TRBJ1-4	CASNFRQGVEKLFF	TGTGCCAGCAACTTTAGACAGGGAGTAGAAAAACTGTTTTTT
NA	NA	TRBV19	TRBJ1-5	CASSPRDTNQPQHF	TGTGCCAGTAGTCCCCGGGACACCAATCAGCCCCAGCATTTT
NA	NA	TRBV19	TRBJ1-3	CASSQQQGSGNTIYF	TGTGCCAGTAGCCAACAACAGGGATCTGGAAACACCATATATTTT
NA	once	TRBV19	TRBJ1-5	CASSSDPQGHNQPQHF	TGTGCCAGTAGTTCCGATCCACAGGGCCACAATCAGCCCCAGCATTTT
NA	NA	TRBV7-9	TRBJ1-2	CASSFQEARVNYGYTF	TGTGCCAGCAGCTTCCAAGAAGCGAGAGTTAACTATGGCTACACCTTC
TRBD2	NA	TRBV6-4	TRBJ2-7	CASSDSEAGATSYEQYF	TGTGCCAGCAGTGACTCTGAAGCGGGGGCCACTTCCTACGAGCAGTACTTC
NA	NA	TRBV6-4	TRBJ1-1	CASLSQGSRNTEAFF	TGTGCCAGCTTGTCCCAGGGGTCCCGGAACACTGAAGCTTTCTTT
NA	NA	TRBV10-3	TRBJ2-2	CAISESRDGAGELFF	TGTGCCATCAGTGAGTCGCGCGACGGAGCCGGGGAGCTGTTTTTT
NA	NA	TRBV9	TRBJ1-2	CASSPISYGYTF	TGTGCCAGCAGTCCTATTTCCTATGGCTACACCTTC
NA	NA	TRBV19	TRBJ1-1	CASRPQENTEAFF	TGTGCCAGTAGGCCACAGGAGAACACTGAAGCTTTCTTT
TRBD1	NA	TRBV12-5	TRBJ2-3	CASASGTGATDTQYF	TGTGCTAGTGCTTCTGGGACAGGCGCCACAGATACGCAGTATTTT
TRBD1	NA	TRBV19	TRBJ1-6	CASNRPGGNSPLHF	TGTGCCAGTAACAGACCAGGGGGAAATTCACCCCTCCACTTT
TRBD1	NA	TRBV6-1	TRBJ2-7	CASSDRAGTEGYEQYF	TGTGCCAGCAGTGATAGGGCCGGGACAGAGGGCTACGAGCAGTACTTC
TRBD1	few	TRBV6-5	TRBJ2-7	CASSYSGTGATYEQYF	TGTGCCAGCAGTTACTCCGGGACAGGGGCCACCTACGAGCAGTACTTC
TRBD1	once	TRBV5-1	TRBJ1-4	CASSPGTVNEKLFF	TGCGCCAGCAGCCCAGGGACAGTTAATGAAAAACTGTTTTTT
NA	NA	TRBV2	TRBJ1-2	CASSDLGALNGYTF	TGTGCCAGCAGTGACCTGGGGGCGTTGAATGGCTACACCTTC
NA	NA	TRBV5-8	TRBJ1-1	CASRSQGRRNTEAFF	TGTGCCAGCAGATCCCAGGGGCGCAGGAACACTGAAGCTTTCTTT
TRBD1	NA	TRBV11-2	TRBJ1-1	CASSFNRGNTEAFF	TGTGCCAGCAGCTTCAACAGGGGGAACACTGAAGCTTTCTTT
TRBD1	NA	TRBV2	TRBJ2-7	CASGVGQGLEQYF	TGTGCCAGCGGGGTGGGACAGGGCCTCGAGCAGTACTTC
NA	NA	TRBV6-5	TRBJ1-1	CASSPGTGKTEAFF	TGTGCCAGCAGTCCCGGTACAGGGAAAACTGAAGCTTTCTTT
NA	NA	TRBV28	TRBJ1-6	CASSLGGNNSPLHF	TGTGCCAGCAGTTTAGGGGGGAATAATTCACCCCTCCACTTT